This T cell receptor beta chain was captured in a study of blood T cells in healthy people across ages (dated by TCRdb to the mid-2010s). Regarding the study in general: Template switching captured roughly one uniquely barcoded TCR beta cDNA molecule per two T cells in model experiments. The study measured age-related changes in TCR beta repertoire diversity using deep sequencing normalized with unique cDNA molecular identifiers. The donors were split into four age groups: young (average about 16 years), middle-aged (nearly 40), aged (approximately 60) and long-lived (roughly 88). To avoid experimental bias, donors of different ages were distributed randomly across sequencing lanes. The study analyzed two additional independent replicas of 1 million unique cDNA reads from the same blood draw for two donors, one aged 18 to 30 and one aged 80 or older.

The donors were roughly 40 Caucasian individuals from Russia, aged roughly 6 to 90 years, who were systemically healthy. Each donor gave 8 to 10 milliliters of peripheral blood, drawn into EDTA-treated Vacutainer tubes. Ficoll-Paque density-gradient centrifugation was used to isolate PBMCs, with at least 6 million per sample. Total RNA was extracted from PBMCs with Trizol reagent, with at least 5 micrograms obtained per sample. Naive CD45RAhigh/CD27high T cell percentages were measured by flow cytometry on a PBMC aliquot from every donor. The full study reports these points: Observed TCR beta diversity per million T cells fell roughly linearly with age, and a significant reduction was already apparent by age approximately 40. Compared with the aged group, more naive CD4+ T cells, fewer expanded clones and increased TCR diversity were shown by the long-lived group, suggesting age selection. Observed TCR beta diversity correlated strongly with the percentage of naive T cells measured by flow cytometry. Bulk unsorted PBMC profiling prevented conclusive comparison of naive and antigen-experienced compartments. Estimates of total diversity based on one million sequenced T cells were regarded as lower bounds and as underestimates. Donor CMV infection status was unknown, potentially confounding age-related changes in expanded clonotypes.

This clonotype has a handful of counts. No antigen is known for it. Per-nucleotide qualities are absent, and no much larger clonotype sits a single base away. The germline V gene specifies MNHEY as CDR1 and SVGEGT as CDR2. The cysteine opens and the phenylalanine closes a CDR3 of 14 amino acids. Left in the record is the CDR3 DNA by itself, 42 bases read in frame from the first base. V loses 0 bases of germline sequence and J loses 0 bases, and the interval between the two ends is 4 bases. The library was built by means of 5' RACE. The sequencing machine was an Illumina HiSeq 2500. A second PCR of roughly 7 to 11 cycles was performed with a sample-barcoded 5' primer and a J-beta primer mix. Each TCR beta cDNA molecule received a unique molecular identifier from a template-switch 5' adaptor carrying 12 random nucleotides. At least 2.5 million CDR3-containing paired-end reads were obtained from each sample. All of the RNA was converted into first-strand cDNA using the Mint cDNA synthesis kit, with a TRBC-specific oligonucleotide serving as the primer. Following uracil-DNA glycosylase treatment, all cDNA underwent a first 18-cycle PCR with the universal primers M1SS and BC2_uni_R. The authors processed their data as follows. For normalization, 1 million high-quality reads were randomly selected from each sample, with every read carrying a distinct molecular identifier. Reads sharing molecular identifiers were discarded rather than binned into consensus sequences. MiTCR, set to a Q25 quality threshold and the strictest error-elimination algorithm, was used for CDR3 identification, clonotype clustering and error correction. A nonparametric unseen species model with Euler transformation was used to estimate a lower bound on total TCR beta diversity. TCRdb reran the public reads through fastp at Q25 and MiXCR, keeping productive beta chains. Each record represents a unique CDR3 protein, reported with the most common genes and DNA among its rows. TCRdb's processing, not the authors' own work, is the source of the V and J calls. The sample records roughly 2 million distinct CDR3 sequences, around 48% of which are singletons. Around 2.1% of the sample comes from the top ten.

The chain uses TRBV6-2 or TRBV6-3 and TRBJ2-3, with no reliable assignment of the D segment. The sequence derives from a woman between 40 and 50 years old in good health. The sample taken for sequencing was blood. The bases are TGTGCCAGCAGTTACTCGGACAGCACAGATACGCAGTATTTT. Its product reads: CASSYSDSTDTQYF.